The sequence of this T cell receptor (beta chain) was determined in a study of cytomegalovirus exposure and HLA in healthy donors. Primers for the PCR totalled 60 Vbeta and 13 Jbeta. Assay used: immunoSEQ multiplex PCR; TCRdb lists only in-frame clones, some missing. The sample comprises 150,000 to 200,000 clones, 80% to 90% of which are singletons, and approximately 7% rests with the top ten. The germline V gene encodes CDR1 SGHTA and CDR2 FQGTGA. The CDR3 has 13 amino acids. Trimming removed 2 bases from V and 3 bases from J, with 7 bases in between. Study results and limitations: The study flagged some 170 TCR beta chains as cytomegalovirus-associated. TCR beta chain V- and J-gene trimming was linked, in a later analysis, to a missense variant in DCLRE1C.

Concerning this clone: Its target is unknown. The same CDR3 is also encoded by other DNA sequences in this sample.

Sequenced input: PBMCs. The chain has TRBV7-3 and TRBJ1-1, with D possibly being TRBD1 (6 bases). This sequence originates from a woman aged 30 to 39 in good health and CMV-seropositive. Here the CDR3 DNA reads TGTGCCAGCAGCTTATCAGGGGACACTGAAGCTTTCTTT. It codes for CASSLSGDTEAFF. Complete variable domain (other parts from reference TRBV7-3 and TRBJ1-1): GAGVSQTPSNKVTEKGKYVELRCDPISGHTALYWYRQSLGQGPEFLIYFQGTGAADDSGLPNDRFFAVRPEGSVSTLKIQRTERGDSAVYLCASSLSGDTEAFFGQGTRLTVV.